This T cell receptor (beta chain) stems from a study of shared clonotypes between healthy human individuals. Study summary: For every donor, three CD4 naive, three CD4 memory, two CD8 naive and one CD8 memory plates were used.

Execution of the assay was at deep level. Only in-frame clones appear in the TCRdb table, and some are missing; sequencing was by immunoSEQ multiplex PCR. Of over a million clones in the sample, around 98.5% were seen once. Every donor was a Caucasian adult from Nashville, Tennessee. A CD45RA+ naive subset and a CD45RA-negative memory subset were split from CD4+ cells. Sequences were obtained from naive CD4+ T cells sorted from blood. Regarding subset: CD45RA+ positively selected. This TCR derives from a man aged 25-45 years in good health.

As DNA, the CDR3 is TGCGCCAGCAGCAGCGAGAGATACGAGCAGTACTTC. Protein sequence: CASSSERYEQYF. The chain combines TRBV5-1 with TRBJ2-7; D gene uncertain. V shed 4 bases and J shed 4 bases, with 9 bases lying between them. Germline values: CDR1 SGHRS, CDR2 YFSETQ. This CDR3 is 12 amino acids long.